Listed below are T cell receptor beta chains from one sample, sequenced in a study of cytomegalovirus exposure and HLA in healthy donors. Method: immunoSEQ multiplex PCR; TCRdb's copy keeps in-frame clones and lacks some. This table holds roughly 140,000 clones, less than 10% found once. The specimen was PBMCs. The receptors come from a male donor in good health and CMV-seronegative. Each CDR3 is given with its conserved first and last residue. Each record gives: CDR3 DNA, CDR3 protein, V gene, CDR3 length, J gene, clone size, D gene. D genes are given only for firm matches. Rows give clone size only sometimes, using once, few, many, or a class for an expanded clone.

TGTGCCAGCAGCTTACAGGGGTTTGGCTACACCTTC CASSLQGFGYTF TRBV7-2 12 TRBJ1-2 NA NA
TGTGCCAGCAGTTCCCTAGGCCACGGCTACACCTTC CASSSLGHGYTF TRBV6-5 12 TRBJ1-2 few NA
TGTGCCAGCAGTGAAAGGGGAGGTAACACTGAAGCTTTCTTT CASSERGGNTEAFF TRBV2 14 TRBJ1-1 NA NA
TGTGCCAGCAGTTATTGGGGACAGGGATACACCGGGGAGCTGTTTTTT CASSYWGQGYTGELFF TRBV6-5 16 TRBJ2-2 NA TRBD1
TGCGCCAGCAGCTTCAGGGGAAACACCGGGGAGCTGTTTTTT CASSFRGNTGELFF TRBV5-1 14 TRBJ2-2 few NA
TGTGCCAGCAGCGTGGGAGGGACAGATACGCAGTATTTT CASSVGGTDTQYF TRBV9 13 TRBJ2-3 NA TRBD2
TGTGCCAGCAGCAAAAGGGACAATGGTTACGAGCAGTACTTC CASSKRDNGYEQYF TRBV21-1 14 TRBJ2-7 few NA
TGTGCCAGCAGCTTAGACAGGGGCTACGAGCAGTACTTC CASSLDRGYEQYF TRBV7-9 13 TRBJ2-7 NA TRBD1
TGTGCCAGCAGTTCGGGGGGGGGCACAGATACGCAGTATTTT CASSSGGGTDTQYF TRBV6-5 14 TRBJ2-3 NA TRBD2
TGTGCCAGCAGTCCAGGGACGTTGCGAGTTGCGGGGAATGAGCAGTTCTTC CASSPGTLRVAGNEQFF TRBV28 17 TRBJ2-1 few NA
TGTGCCAGCAGTGCTTTGTTGAGCTCCTACAATGAGCAGTTCTTC CASSALLSSYNEQFF TRBV2 15 TRBJ2-1 few NA
TGTGCCAGCAGAACCGCCTGGGGCGGAGAAGCAGATACGCAGTATTTT CASRTAWGGEADTQYF TRBV7-9 16 TRBJ2-3 few NA
TGTGCCAGCAGCGTAGAGGCCCCAGGGGAGACCCAGTACTTC CASSVEAPGETQYF TRBV9 14 TRBJ2-5 few NA
TGTGCCAGCAGTTTGAAATGGGAGCGAGGCTACACCTTC CASSLKWERGYTF TRBV28 13 TRBJ1-2 few NA
TGTGCCAGCAGTTCCCTTGGGACAGGGGGCCTGAATGAGCAGTTCTTC CASSSLGTGGLNEQFF TRBV27 16 TRBJ2-1 few TRBD1
TGTGCCAGCTCATTGACAGGGGGGAATCAGCCCCAGCATTTT CASSLTGGNQPQHF TRBV18 14 TRBJ1-5 NA TRBD1
TGTGCCAGTAGTATGGCGGGAATCGTCTCCTACGAGCAGTACTTC CASSMAGIVSYEQYF TRBV19 15 TRBJ2-7 NA NA
TGTGCCATCAGTAAGACAGGGAAGAACACTGAAGCTTTCTTT CAISKTGKNTEAFF TRBV10-3 14 TRBJ1-1 few TRBD1
TGTGCCAGCAGCCACCCCGGGACAGGGGCAGGGGGGCAGTACTTC CASSHPGTGAGGQYF TRBV4-2 15 TRBJ2-7 few TRBD1
TGTGCCAGCTCACCAGAGCTGCCGAGCACAGATACGCAGTATTTT CASSPELPSTDTQYF TRBV18 15 TRBJ2-3 NA NA
TGTGCCAGCTCCCCGACCGACAGAGTAAATGAAAAACTGTTTTTT CASSPTDRVNEKLFF TRBV19 15 TRBJ1-4 few NA
TGTGCCAGCAGCCCCGGGACAATGAACAACTATGGCTACACCTTC CASSPGTMNNYGYTF TRBV7-8 15 TRBJ1-2 few NA
TGTGCCAGCAGACGGACAGGGAGCACCGGGGAGCTGTTTTTT CASRRTGSTGELFF TRBV7-2 14 TRBJ2-2 NA TRBD1
TGTGCCAGCAGCCTCAAAGGGGACTCTCACGAGCAGTACTTC CASSLKGDSHEQYF TRBV6-5 14 TRBJ2-7 NA NA
TGTGCCAGCAGCTTTGGGGGGGATGGCTACACCTTC CASSFGGDGYTF TRBV7-9 12 TRBJ1-2 NA NA
TGTGCCAGCAGCCGAAGGGGGACAGGGGGAAGCAATGAGCAGTTCTTC CASSRRGTGGSNEQFF TRBV5-8 16 TRBJ2-1 NA TRBD1
TGCGCCAGCAGTGTCACCCCCTACAGGGGGCATGACACTGAAGCTTTCTTT CASSVTPYRGHDTEAFF TRBV10-2 17 TRBJ1-1 few TRBD1
TGTGCCAGCAGCTTTGAGCAGGGCTATAACTATGGCTACACCTTC CASSFEQGYNYGYTF TRBV7-9 15 TRBJ1-2 NA NA
TGCGCCAGCAGCCAAGGGACTAGCTGGGACGAGCAGTACTTC CASSQGTSWDEQYF TRBV4-3 14 TRBJ2-7 NA TRBD2
TGCGCCAGCAGCTTGGGACAGGACTCTAGCACAGATACGCAGTATTTT CASSLGQDSSTDTQYF TRBV5-1 16 TRBJ2-3 NA NA
TGCGCCAGCAGCACAGACATCTTCGGTTCCGCTGAAGCTTTCTTT CASSTDIFGSAEAFF TRBV5-1 15 TRBJ1-1 NA NA
TGTGCCAGCAGTTCGGGACAGGGCGGACAGCCCCAGCATTTT CASSSGQGGQPQHF TRBV6-6 14 TRBJ1-5 NA TRBD1
TGTGCCAGCAGTTTCCACAGGGACGCCGGGGAGCTGTTTTTT CASSFHRDAGELFF TRBV28 14 TRBJ2-2 NA NA
TGTGCCAGTAGTATTTCCAGGGACTATGGCTACACCTTC CASSISRDYGYTF TRBV19 13 TRBJ1-2 NA NA
TGCAGCGTGGATACAGGGATCGCCTACGAGCAGTACTTC CSVDTGIAYEQYF TRBV29-1 13 TRBJ2-7 NA NA
TGTGCCAGCAGTTCCCTCCGGGACAGGGTCCACGAGCAGTACTTC CASSSLRDRVHEQYF TRBV27 15 TRBJ2-7 NA TRBD1
TGTGCCAGCAGTTTAACCGGGACAGGGGGCTGGGGCACTGAAGCTTTCTTT CASSLTGTGGWGTEAFF TRBV27 17 TRBJ1-1 NA TRBD1
TGTGCCAGTCGGACCGGGACTAGTGTAGTAGTACCGCAGTTCTTC CASRTGTSVVVPQFF TRBV6-6 15 TRBJ2-1 NA TRBD2
TGCGCCAGCAGCTTACAGGGGGCGTCGAACACTGAAGCTTTCTTT CASSLQGASNTEAFF TRBV5-1 15 TRBJ1-1 few TRBD1
TGTGCCTGGAGAGGGAGGGACAGGGGTATGAATGGCTACACCTTC CAWRGRDRGMNGYTF TRBV30 15 TRBJ1-2 NA TRBD1
TGTGCCAGCAGCTTGAGGGGATTAAGCGCGGGATACGAGCAGTACTTC CASSLRGLSAGYEQYF TRBV5-6 16 TRBJ2-7 NA NA
TGTGCCAGAAGCTTAGGGCGACAGGATGAAGCTTTCTTT CARSLGRQDEAFF TRBV7-2 13 TRBJ1-1 NA NA
TGTGCCAGCAGCCCGGGACAGCGCAGCAGCTCCTATAATTCACCCCTCCACTTT CASSPGQRSSSYNSPLHF TRBV7-6 18 TRBJ1-6 few TRBD1
TGCGCCAGCAGCCAAGCGACGCGGGGGAGTTACGAGCAGTACTTC CASSQATRGSYEQYF TRBV4-1 15 TRBJ2-7 NA TRBD2
TGCGCCAGCAGCCAAGATAGTACTAGTTGGAATGAGCAGTTCTTC CASSQDSTSWNEQFF TRBV4-3 15 TRBJ2-1 NA NA
TGTGCCAGCAGTTCCTATGGACTAGCGGATACCTACGAGCAGTACTTC CASSSYGLADTYEQYF TRBV6-5 16 TRBJ2-7 few TRBD2
TGTGCCAGCAGCTTAGAGGGAGGAACTGAAGCTTTCTTT CASSLEGGTEAFF TRBV7-9 13 TRBJ1-1 NA NA
TGTGCCTGGAGTATCTACAGGGAACAGGAGACCCAGTACTTC CAWSIYREQETQYF TRBV30 14 TRBJ2-5 NA NA
TGTGCCACCCTGACAGACCGCTACACCTTC CATLTDRYTF TRBV19 10 TRBJ1-2 few NA
TGTGCCAGCAGCTTGGAGCCGGGAGGTTCCTACGAGCAGTACTTC CASSLEPGGSYEQYF TRBV5-4 15 TRBJ2-7 NA TRBD2
TGTGCCAGCAGTTTGGGGACAGTCTATGGCTACACCTTC CASSLGTVYGYTF TRBV28 13 TRBJ1-2 few TRBD1
TGTGCCAGTAGTATCCGGGACTCAAAACAGTACTTC CASSIRDSKQYF TRBV19 12 TRBJ2-7 NA NA